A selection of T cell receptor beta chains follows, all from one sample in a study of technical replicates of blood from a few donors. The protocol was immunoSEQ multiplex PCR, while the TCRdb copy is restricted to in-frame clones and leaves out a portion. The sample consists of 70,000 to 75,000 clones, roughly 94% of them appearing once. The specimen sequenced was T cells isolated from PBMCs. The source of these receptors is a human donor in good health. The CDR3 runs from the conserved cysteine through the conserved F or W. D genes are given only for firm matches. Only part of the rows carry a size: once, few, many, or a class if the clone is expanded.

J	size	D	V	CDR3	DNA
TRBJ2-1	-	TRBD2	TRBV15	CATSRLAGDYNEQFF	TGTGCCACCAGCAGACTAGCGGGAGATTACAATGAGCAGTTCTTC
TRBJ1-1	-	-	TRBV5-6	CASSFSETEAFF	TGTGCCAGCAGCTTTAGTGAGACTGAAGCTTTCTTT
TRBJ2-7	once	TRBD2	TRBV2	CASSGRLAGVPEQYF	TGTGCCAGCAGCGGCCGACTAGCGGGAGTACCCGAGCAGTACTTC
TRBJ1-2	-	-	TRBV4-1	CASSLPPYGYTF	TGCGCCAGCTCACTACCCCCTTATGGCTACACCTTC
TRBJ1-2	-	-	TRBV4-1	CASNQPWERRNYGYTF	TGCGCCAGCAACCAGCCATGGGAGCGTCGTAACTATGGCTACACCTTC
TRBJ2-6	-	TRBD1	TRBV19	CASSSTGGESYFGANVLTF	TGTGCCAGTAGTTCTACAGGGGGCGAATCGTACTTTGGGGCCAACGTCCTGACTTTC
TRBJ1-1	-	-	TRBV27	CASSLSMGGTEAFF	TGTGCCAGCAGTTTATCGATGGGGGGCACTGAAGCTTTCTTT
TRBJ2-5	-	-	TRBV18	CASSSPAGRGETQYF	TGTGCCAGCTCCTCCCCCGCGGGGCGCGGAGAGACCCAGTACTTC
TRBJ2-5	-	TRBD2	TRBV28	CASSLPSGRGETQYF	TGTGCCAGCAGTTTACCTAGCGGGAGGGGAGAGACCCAGTACTTC
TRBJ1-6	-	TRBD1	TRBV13	CASSLGGQGANSPLHF	TGTGCCAGCAGCTTAGGGGGACAGGGGGCAAATTCACCCCTCCACTTT
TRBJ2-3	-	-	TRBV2	CASCPTTSLRDTQYF	TGTGCCAGCTGCCCGACTACCTCCTTGAGAGATACGCAGTATTTT
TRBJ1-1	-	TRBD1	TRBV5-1	CASSLGLGQMNTEAFF	TGCGCCAGCAGCTTGGGGTTGGGACAGATGAACACTGAAGCTTTCTTT
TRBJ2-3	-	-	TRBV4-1	CASSQDVGAGTDTQYF	TGCGCCAGCAGCCAAGATGTGGGGGCCGGCACAGATACGCAGTATTTT
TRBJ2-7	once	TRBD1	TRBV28	CASLGGGSSYEQYF	TGTGCCAGCCTAGGGGGCGGCAGCTCCTACGAGCAGTACTTC
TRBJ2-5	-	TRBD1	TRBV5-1	CASRPDRLETQYF	TGCGCCAGCAGACCGGACAGGTTAGAGACCCAGTACTTC
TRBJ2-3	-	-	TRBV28	CASSLPRTERWADTQYF	TGTGCCAGCAGTTTACCCAGGACCGAGCGGTGGGCAGATACGCAGTATTTT
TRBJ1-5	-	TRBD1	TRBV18	CASSPGQGVQPQHF	TGTGCCAGCTCCCCGGGACAGGGTGTTCAGCCCCAGCATTTT
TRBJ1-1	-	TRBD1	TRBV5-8	CASSWGTGSSNTEAFF	TGTGCCAGCAGCTGGGGGACAGGGAGTAGTAACACTGAAGCTTTCTTT
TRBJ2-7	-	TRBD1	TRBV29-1	CSVVGTGASYEQYF	TGCAGCGTTGTAGGGACAGGGGCCTCCTACGAGCAGTACTTC
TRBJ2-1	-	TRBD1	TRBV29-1	CSIWTGKDNEQFF	TGCAGCATCTGGACAGGGAAGGATAATGAGCAGTTCTTC
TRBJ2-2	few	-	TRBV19	CASSRGQIRQNTGELFF	TGTGCCAGTAGTAGGGGCCAGATAAGACAGAACACCGGGGAGCTGTTTTTT
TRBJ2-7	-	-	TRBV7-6	CASSPGLAGYEQYF	TGTGCCAGCAGCCCGGGACTGGCAGGCTACGAGCAGTACTTC
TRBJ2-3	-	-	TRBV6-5	CATKKGALTDTQYF	TGTGCCACCAAGAAAGGGGCTCTCACAGATACGCAGTATTTT
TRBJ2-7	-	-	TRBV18	CASSLHHLPGQHYEQYF	TGTGCCAGCTCGCTACACCACCTTCCAGGACAGCACTACGAGCAGTACTTC
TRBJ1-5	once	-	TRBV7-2	CASSFHSGRSNQPQHF	TGTGCCAGCAGCTTCCATTCGGGGAGAAGCAATCAGCCCCAGCATTTT
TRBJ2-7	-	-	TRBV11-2	CASSLVGGSYEQYF	TGTGCCAGCAGCTTAGTCGGGGGATCCTACGAGCAGTACTTC
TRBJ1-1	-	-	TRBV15	CATSREGRGWTEAFF	TGTGCCACCAGCAGGGAGGGAAGGGGATGGACTGAAGCTTTCTTT
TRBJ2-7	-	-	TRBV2	CASIPGHQDEQYF	TGTGCCAGTATACCGGGACATCAAGACGAGCAGTACTTC
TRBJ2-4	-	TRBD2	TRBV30	CAWSRPGTINIQYF	TGTGCCTGGAGCCGCCCTGGGACTATAAACATTCAGTACTTC
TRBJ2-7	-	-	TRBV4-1	CASSQDNREAYEQYF	TGCGCCAGCAGCCAAGATAACAGGGAAGCCTACGAGCAGTACTTC
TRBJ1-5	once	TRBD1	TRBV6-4	CASTYRDRGQYQPQHF	TGTGCCAGCACCTATCGGGACAGGGGGCAATATCAGCCCCAGCATTTT
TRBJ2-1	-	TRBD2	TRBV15	CATSRPGLAGGSSEQFF	TGTGCCACCAGCAGACCGGGACTAGCGGGAGGTAGTAGTGAGCAGTTCTTC
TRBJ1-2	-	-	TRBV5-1	CASSPEGSGYTF	TGCGCCAGCAGCCCCGAAGGGAGTGGCTACACCTTC
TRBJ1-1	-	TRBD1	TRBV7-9	CASSLRRTRTGSSEAFF	TGTGCCAGCAGCTTAAGAAGGACCCGGACAGGCTCATCTGAAGCTTTCTTT
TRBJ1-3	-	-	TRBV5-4	CASSFNRVDGNTIYF	TGTGCCAGCAGCTTCAACAGGGTCGATGGAAACACCATATATTTT
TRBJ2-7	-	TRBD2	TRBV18	CASSPGREVTYEQYF	TGTGCCAGCTCACCGGGGAGGGAGGTCACCTACGAGCAGTACTTC
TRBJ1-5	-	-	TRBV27	CASSPGSPNQPQHF	TGTGCCAGCAGCCCAGGGTCCCCCAATCAGCCCCAGCATTTT
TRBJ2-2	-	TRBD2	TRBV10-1	CASSALAGVTGELFF	TGCGCCAGCAGTGCTCTAGCGGGGGTTACCGGGGAGCTGTTTTTT
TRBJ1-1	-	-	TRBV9	CASSAPGGGKNTEAFF	TGTGCCAGCAGCGCCCCCGGGGGGGGGAAGAACACTGAAGCTTTCTTT
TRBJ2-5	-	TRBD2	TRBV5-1	CASSSSGGRETQYF	TGCGCCAGCAGCTCGAGCGGGGGGAGAGAGACCCAGTACTTC
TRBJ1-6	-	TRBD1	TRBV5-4	CASSERTGLFSGSPLHF	TGTGCCAGCAGCGAAAGGACAGGGCTTTTTTCAGGTTCACCCCTCCACTTT
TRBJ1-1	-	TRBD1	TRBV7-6	CASSLPGQGGTEAFF	TGTGCCAGCAGCTTACCTGGACAGGGGGGCACTGAAGCTTTCTTT
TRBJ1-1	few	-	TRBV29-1	CSVERQGGAFF	TGCAGCGTAGAAAGGCAGGGAGGGGCTTTCTTT
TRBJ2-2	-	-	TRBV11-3	CASSPGRFGQSNTGELFF	TGTGCCAGCAGCCCCGGACGGTTCGGACAGTCGAACACCGGGGAGCTGTTTTTT
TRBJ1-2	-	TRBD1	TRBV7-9	CASIGTGGRYGYTF	TGTGCCAGCATCGGGACAGGGGGCCGCTATGGCTACACCTTC
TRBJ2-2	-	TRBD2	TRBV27	CASSRSSGRYTGELFF	TGTGCCAGCAGTCGCTCTAGCGGGAGGTACACCGGGGAGCTGTTTTTT
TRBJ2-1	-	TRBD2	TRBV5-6	CASSSAIRGVYNEQFF	TGTGCCAGCAGCTCAGCTATACGGGGGGTTTACAATGAGCAGTTCTTC